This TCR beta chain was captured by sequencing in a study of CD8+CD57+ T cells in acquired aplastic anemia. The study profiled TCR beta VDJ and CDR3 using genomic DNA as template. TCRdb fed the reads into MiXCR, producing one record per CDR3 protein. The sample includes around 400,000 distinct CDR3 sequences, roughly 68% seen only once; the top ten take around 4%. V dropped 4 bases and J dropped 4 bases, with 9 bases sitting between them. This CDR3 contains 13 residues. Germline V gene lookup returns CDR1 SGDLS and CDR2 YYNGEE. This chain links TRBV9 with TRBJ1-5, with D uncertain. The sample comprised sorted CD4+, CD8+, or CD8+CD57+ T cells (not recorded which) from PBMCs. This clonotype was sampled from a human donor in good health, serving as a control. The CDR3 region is CASSRCSNQPQHF. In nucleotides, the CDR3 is TGTGCCAGCAGCAGGTGCTCGAATCAGCCCCAGCATTTT.